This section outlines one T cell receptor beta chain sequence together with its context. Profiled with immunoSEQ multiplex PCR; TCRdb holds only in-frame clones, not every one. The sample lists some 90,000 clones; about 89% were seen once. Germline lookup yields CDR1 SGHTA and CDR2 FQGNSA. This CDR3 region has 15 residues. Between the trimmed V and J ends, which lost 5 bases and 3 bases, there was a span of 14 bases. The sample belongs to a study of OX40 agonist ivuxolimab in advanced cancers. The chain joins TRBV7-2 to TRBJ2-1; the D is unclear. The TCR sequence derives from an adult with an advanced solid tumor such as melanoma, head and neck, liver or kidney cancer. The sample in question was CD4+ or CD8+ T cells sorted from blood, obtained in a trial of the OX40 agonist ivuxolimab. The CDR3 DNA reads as TGTGCCAGCAGCGTCGACACTCAAGTCTACAATGAGCAGTTCTTC. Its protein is CASSVDTQVYNEQFF.